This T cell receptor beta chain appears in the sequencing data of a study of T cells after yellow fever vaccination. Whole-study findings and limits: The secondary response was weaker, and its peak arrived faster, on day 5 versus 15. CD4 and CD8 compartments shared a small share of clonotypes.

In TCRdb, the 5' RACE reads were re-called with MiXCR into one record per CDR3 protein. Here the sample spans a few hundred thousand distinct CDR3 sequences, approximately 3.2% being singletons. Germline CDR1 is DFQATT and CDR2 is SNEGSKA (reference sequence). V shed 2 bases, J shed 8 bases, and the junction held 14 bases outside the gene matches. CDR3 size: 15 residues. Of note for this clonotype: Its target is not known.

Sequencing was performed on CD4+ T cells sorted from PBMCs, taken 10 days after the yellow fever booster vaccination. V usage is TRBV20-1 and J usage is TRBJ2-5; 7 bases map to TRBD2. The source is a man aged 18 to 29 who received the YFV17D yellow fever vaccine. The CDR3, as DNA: TGCAGTGCTAGACTCTTTTCGGGGGGAGGAGAAACCCAGTACTTC. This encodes CSARLFSGGGETQYF.